This TCR beta chain was obtained from a study of cytomegalovirus exposure and HLA in healthy donors. Study outcomes and limitations: One cluster of highly shared sequence variants probably arose as a sequencing artifact.

This clone was counted between two and nine times. Its target is unknown. PCR amplification relied on 60 Vbeta primers (plus 13 Jbeta primers). Only in-frame clones appear in the TCRdb table, and some are missing; sequencing was by immunoSEQ multiplex PCR. The repertoire has 200,000 to 250,000 clones, over 60% of them found once; the top ten carry around 0.63%. Germline V gene sequence: CDR1 SQVTM, CDR2 ANQGSEA. With 5 bases removed from V and 2 bases from J, the gap between germline ends came to 9 bases. This CDR3 is built from 12 residues. The sequencing sample was made of PBMCs. This sequence joins TRBV29-1 and TRBJ1-1; D is undetermined. This clonotype was obtained from a man aged 18 to 30 in good health and CMV-seronegative. The CDR3 loop is CSVHQINTEAFF. The DNA of the CDR3 is TGCAGCGTTCATCAGATAAACACTGAAGCTTTCTTT.